This entry lists 12 T cell receptor beta chains sequenced from one sample in a study of metastatic and nonmetastatic thyroid tumors. TCRdb ran MiXCR on the PCR reads. This sample has around 70,000 clones, with around 20% found just once. Every patient was untreated before thyroid surgery. Sequencing was performed on blood. All receptors come from a female donor with papillary thyroid cancer or a benign thyroid nodule (not recorded which). Some clones in this sample may be carry-over from other donors' samples.

This clone was counted many times. The chain combines TRBV27 with TRBJ1-1, with TRBD1 as a possible D gene (6 bases). Germline values: CDR1 MNHEY, CDR2 SMNVEV (reference sequence). The CDR3 sequence is 12 residues long. Trimming pared 6 bases from V and 5 bases from J, leaving 10 bases between. The CDR3 nucleotides are TGTGCCAGCAGGACAGGTCCAACTGAAGCTTTCTTT. Protein product: CASRTGPTEAFF.

This clone was recorded at least ten times. V usage is TRBV6-6 and J usage is TRBJ2-7; 9 bases fit TRBD2. Unmatched junction bases numbered 8, after V lost 2 bases and J lost 9 bases. The CDR3 runs to 14 residues. CDR1 MNHNY and CDR2 SVGAGI come from the germline V gene (reference sequence). CDR3 region: CASSYGAGGPGQYF. For the CDR3, the DNA is TGTGCCAGCAGTTACGGCGCGGGAGGGCCCGGGCAGTACTTC.

This clone was seen many times. The chain employs TRBV20-1 and TRBJ1-5, with no clear D. CDR1 is DFQATT, CDR2 SNEGSKA, per germline (reference sequence). The ends were cut back, 6 bases at V and 4 bases at J, with 19 bases in the middle. CDR3 length: 15 amino acids. CDR3 protein: CSAAGQHSLNQPQHF. The CDR3, as DNA: TGCAGTGCCGCGGGCCAGCACTCTCTTAATCAGCCCCAGCATTTT.

The V and J genes are TRBV5-1 and TRBJ2-2; D is ambiguous. Germline V gene data show CDR1 as SGHRS and CDR2 as YFSETQ. CDR3 length: 15 residues. V lost 0 bases and J 4 bases, leaving 10 bases between the germline ends. CDR3 region: CASSLVSTSTGELFF. The CDR3 bases are TGCGCCAGCAGCTTGGTCTCAACTTCCACCGGGGAGCTGTTTTTT.

This clone was picked up many times. The chain uses TRBV12-3 or TRBV12-4 and TRBJ2-4; no clear D. CDR3 length equals 14 residues. Trimming left V 3 bases short and J 4 bases short, with 10 bases between. This chain's CDR3 is CASSFSGEKNIQYF. The CDR3 nucleotides are TGTGCCAGCAGTTTTTCCGGTGAGAAAAACATTCAGTACTTC.

This clone was counted at least ten times. DNA for the CDR3: TGTGCCACCAGCAGAACGCGGAGCTCCTACAATGAGCAGTTCTTC. Protein product: CATSRTRSSYNEQFF. The V gene is TRBV15, the J gene TRBJ2-1; D gene ambiguous. The CDR3 spans 15 residues. Trimming removed 2 bases at V and 0 bases at J, with 8 bases between. CDR1 is LNHNV and CDR2 is YYDKDF in the germline V gene (reference sequence). Complete variable domain (other parts from reference TRBV15 and TRBJ2-1): DAMVIQNPRYQVTQFGKPVTLSCSQTLNHNVMYWYQQKSSQAPKLLFHYYDKDFNNEADTPDNFQSRRPNTSFCFLDIRSPGLGDTAMYLCATSRTRSSYNEQFFGPGTRLTVL.

The chain is built from TRBV5-6 and TRBJ1-2, with a possible D match to TRBD1 (5 bases). From germline, CDR1 is SGHDT and CDR2 YYEEEE. The CDR3 is 16 residues long. Trimming left V 0 bases short and J 4 bases short, with 16 bases between. CDR3 sequence reads: CASSLEFARVFYGYTF. The CDR3 nucleotides read TGTGCCAGCAGCTTGGAGTTCGCCAGGGTTTTCTATGGCTACACCTTC.

The chain combines TRBV5-6 with TRBJ2-1; 9 bases agree with TRBD2. This CDR3 is 13 amino acids long. Germline trimming cut 5 bases from V and 4 bases from J; bases unmatched to any gene: 1. Germline V gene sequence: CDR1 SGHDT, CDR2 YYEEEE. CDR3 loop: CASRTSGYNEQFF. Here the CDR3 DNA reads TGTGCCAGCAGGACTAGCGGATACAATGAGCAGTTCTTC.

As concerns this clone: The junction differs from germline at one of its ends, possibly a read error. The chain carries TRBV9 and TRBJ2-5, with D possibly TRBD1 on 7 matching bases. Germline V gene data show CDR1 as SGDLS and CDR2 as YYNGEE. This CDR3 is 16 amino acids long. In DNA form, the CDR3 reads TGTGCCAGCAGCGCACCCAGACAGGGTGGAGGGGAGACCAAGTACTTC. Protein product: CASSAPRQGGGETKYF. Full variable domain (missing parts from reference TRBV9 and TRBJ2-5): DSGVTQTPKHLITATGQRVTLRCSPRSGDLSVYWYQQSLDQGLQFLIQYYNGEERAKGNILERFSAQQFPDLHSELNLSSLELGDSALYFCASSAPRQGGGETKYFGPGTRLLVL.

This clone was detected ten times or more. Given a much more abundant clone one base away, this may be a read error. The rearrangement uses TRBV2 and TRBJ1-6, with D hard to call. Germline values: CDR1 SNHLY, CDR2 FYNNEI. This CDR3 spans 14 amino acids. Between the trimmed V and J ends, which lost 10 bases and 0 bases, there was a span of 10 bases. The CDR3 region is CATRMVSYNSPLHF. DNA for the CDR3: TGTGCCACGAGGATGGTCTCCTATAATTCACCCCTCCACTTT.

This clone was seen at least ten times. This chain uses TRBV2 with TRBJ1-5, with D possibly being TRBD1 (5 bases). The length of the CDR3 is 13 residues. Germline CDR1 reads SNHLY; CDR2 reads FYNNEI. The V end was cut by 6 bases, the J end by 0 bases, with 6 bases between. CDR3 amino acids: CASRGGSNQPQHF. As DNA, the CDR3 is TGTGCCAGCAGGGGGGGTAGCAATCAGCCCCAGCATTTT.

This clone was seen at least ten times. The chain combines TRBV6-1 with TRBJ2-5; D tentatively fits TRBD1 or TRBD2 (6 bases each). Per germline, CDR1 MNHNS and CDR2 SASEGT. Trimming removed 8 bases from V and 2 bases from J, with 15 bases in between. CDR3 size: 14 residues. CDR3 sequence reads: CASDRRGAQETQYF. The CDR3 DNA reads TGTGCCAGCGATCGAAGGGGGGCTCAAGAGACCCAGTACTTC.